This record covers a single T cell receptor beta chain. V dropped 0 bases and J dropped 8; count of bases not matched to a gene: 9. The CDR3 spans 16 residues. Germline-derived CDR1 and CDR2 are KGHSH and LQKENI. As processed by the authors: Using reference gene primer amplification, nucleated cell counts were estimated. Using immunoSEQ multiplex PCR, the repertoire was profiled, and TCRdb retains in-frame clones only, with some absent. Clone size and the V and J calls come from that table; the DNA yielded D and trimming. This sample carries hundreds of thousands of clones, about 90% of them seen once, and the ten largest clones take 3.5% to 4.5%. This sample is drawn from a study of blood T cell repertoires in COVID-19. Study details: Samples taken during acute and convalescent COVID-19 were collected in the United States, Italy and Spain.

In assigning cohorts, the study relied on participant-reported clinical history. The rearrangement uses TRBV18 and TRBJ2-1; 8 bases match TRBD2. Material: PBMCs or T cells enriched from blood (not recorded which). The clonotype comes from a woman younger than 35 with acute COVID-19. The CDR3 coding sequence is TGTGCCAGCTCACCACCGGCGGGAGGCTCCGCCGATGAGCAGTTCTTC. It is translated as CASSPPAGGSADEQFF.